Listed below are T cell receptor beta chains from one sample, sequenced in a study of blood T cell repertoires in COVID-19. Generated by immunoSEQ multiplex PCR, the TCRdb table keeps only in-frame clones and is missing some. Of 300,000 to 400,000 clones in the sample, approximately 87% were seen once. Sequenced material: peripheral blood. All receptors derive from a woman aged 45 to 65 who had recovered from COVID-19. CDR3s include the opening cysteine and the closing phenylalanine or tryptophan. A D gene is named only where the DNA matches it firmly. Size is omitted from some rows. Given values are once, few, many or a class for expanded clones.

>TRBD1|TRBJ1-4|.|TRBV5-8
CASSRGQLNEKLFF
TGTGCCAGCAGCCGGGGACAGCTTAATGAAAAACTGTTTTTT
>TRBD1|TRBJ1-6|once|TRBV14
CASSQGSDRRNSPLHF
TGTGCCAGCAGCCAGGGGTCGGACAGGAGAAATTCACCCCTCCACTTT
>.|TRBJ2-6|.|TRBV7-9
CASSLSQSSGANVLTF
TGTGCCAGCAGCTTATCACAGTCCTCTGGGGCCAACGTCCTGACTTTC
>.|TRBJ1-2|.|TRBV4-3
CASSQDLSRRLNYGYTF
TGCGCCAGCAGCCAAGATCTGAGCAGGAGGTTAAACTATGGCTACACCTTC
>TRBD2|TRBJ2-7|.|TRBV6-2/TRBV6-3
CASSPRETREQYF
TGTGCCAGCAGTCCGCGGGAGACACGCGAGCAGTACTTC
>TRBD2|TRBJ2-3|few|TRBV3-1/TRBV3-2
CASSRGTSGGSTDTQYF
TGTGCCAGCAGCCGCGGGACTAGCGGGGGAAGCACAGATACGCAGTATTTT
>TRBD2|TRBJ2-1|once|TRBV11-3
CASSHSPGLAGGYNEQFF
TGTGCCAGCAGCCACTCTCCGGGACTAGCGGGGGGATACAATGAGCAGTTCTTC
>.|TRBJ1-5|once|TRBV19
CATQNTEKGNQPQHF
TGTGCCACCCAAAATACAGAGAAGGGCAATCAGCCCCAGCATTTT
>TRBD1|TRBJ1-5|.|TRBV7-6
CASSGQGGWQPQHF
TGTGCCAGCAGCGGGCAGGGGGGATGGCAGCCCCAGCATTTT
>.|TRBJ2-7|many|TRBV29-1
CSVGLSAYEQYF
TGCAGCGTTGGATTGAGTGCCTACGAGCAGTACTTC
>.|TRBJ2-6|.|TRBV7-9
CASSSTGANVLTF
TGTGCCAGCAGCTCCACTGGGGCCAACGTCCTGACTTTC
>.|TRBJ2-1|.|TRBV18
CASSPIQSSYNEQFF
TGTGCCAGCTCACCAATACAGAGCTCCTACAATGAGCAGTTCTTC
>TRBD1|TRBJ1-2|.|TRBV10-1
CASSDDRVYGYTF
TGCGCCAGCAGTGACGACAGGGTCTATGGCTACACCTTC
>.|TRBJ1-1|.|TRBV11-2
CASSSPTGLNTEAFF
TGTGCCAGCAGCTCTCCAACAGGGTTGAACACTGAAGCTTTCTTT
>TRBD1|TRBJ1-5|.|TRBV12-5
CASGLTGTYPDYSNQPQHF
TGTGCTAGTGGCCTGACAGGGACTTACCCCGACTATAGCAATCAGCCCCAGCATTTT
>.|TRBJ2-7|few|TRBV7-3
CASSTAGSYEQYF
TGTGCCAGCAGCACAGCGGGCTCCTACGAGCAGTACTTC
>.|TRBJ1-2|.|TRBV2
CASSEKGVGYTF
TGTGCCAGCAGTGAAAAGGGGGTCGGCTACACCTTC
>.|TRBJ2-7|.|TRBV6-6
CASTGTTSSYEQYF
TGTGCCAGCACGGGGACAACCAGCTCCTACGAGCAGTACTTC
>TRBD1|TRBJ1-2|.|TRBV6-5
CASSYLPRQGLGYTF
TGTGCCAGCAGTTACCTGCCGAGACAGGGGCTGGGCTACACCTTC
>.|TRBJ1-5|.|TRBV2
CASQQVNNQPQHF
TGTGCCAGCCAACAGGTCAACAATCAGCCCCAGCATTTT
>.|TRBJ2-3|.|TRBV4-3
CASSQATWTDTDTQYF
TGCGCCAGCAGCCAAGCGACTTGGACAGACACAGATACGCAGTATTTT
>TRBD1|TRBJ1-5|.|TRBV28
CASSLVRGPFQPQHF
TGTGCCAGCAGTCTTGTCAGGGGGCCCTTTCAGCCCCAGCATTTT